Presented here are 27 T cell receptor delta chains from one specimen sequenced in a study of gamma delta lymphoproliferative disorders and STAT genes. TCRdb fed the multiplex PCR reads to CATT. The profile shows hundreds of delta-chain clones, about 2% of them singletons. Genomic DNA from isolated PBMCs served as the sequencing template. The specimen sequenced was blood. The receptors were gathered from a human donor in good health.

Details on this clone: TCRdb's entry gives the protein of a much larger clone, which mismatches this DNA's translation at residue 5, likely from a read error; the protein reported here is translated from the DNA. The chain recombines TRDV2 with TRDJ1, with 12 bases aligning to TRDD3. Losses at the gene ends were 3 bases for V and 0 bases for J; bases not matched to a gene: 16. Germline CDR1 GEAIGNYY, CDR2 EKD. This CDR3 contains 20 residues. DNA of the CDR3: TGTGCCTGTGACGCCGGACGCTGGGGGATACGTCGCCCGTACACCGATAAACTCATCTTT. As protein: CACDAGRWGIRRPYTDKLIF.

This chain uses TRDV3 with TRDJ1; 12 bases agree with TRDD3. CDR3 length equals 18 residues. V lost 3 bases to trimming and J lost 0 bases; unmatched junction nucleotides: 14. CDR1 and CDR2 (germline): TVYSNPD, GDNSRS (reference sequence). CDR3 sequence reads: CAFHSGYWGILHTDKLIF. CDR3 coding DNA: TGTGCCTTCCACTCAGGCTACTGGGGGATACTGCACACCGATAAACTCATCTTT.

With regard to this clone: It is likely a read error: a sequence one base away is far more abundant. The same CDR3 can be traced to other DNA sequences in this sample. The chain recombines TRDV1 with TRDJ1; TRDD3 matches 9 bases. This CDR3 spans 21 amino acids. Germline lookup yields CDR1 TSWWSYY and CDR2 QGS. Trimming at V came to 4 bases and at J to 0 bases, leaving 21 bases not matched to a gene. CDR3 amino acids: CALGAPLLETGGTGYTDKLIF. The DNA for the CDR3 is TGTGCTCTTGGGGCCCCCCTTCTTGAAACTGGGGGAACAGGGTACACCGATAAACTCATCTTT.

The sample holds a few counts of this clone. TCRdb lists the protein of a much larger clone for this DNA, which differs at residue 19, so this is likely a read error; the protein given here is translated from the DNA itself. The chain combines TRDV1 with TRDJ1; a possible D gene is TRDD2 (6 bases). Germline CDR1 TSWWSYY, CDR2 QGS. The CDR3 runs 22 residues. In nucleotides, the CDR3 is TGTGCTCTTGGGGAACTCGCTCTCTTCCTCCGGCCGGGGGTTCATGGTACCGATATACTCATCTTT. This translates into CALGELALFLRPGVHGTDILIF.

V usage is TRDV1 and J usage is TRDJ1, with 10 bases fitting TRDD3. The CDR3 has 23 amino acids. The V and J ends lost 4 bases and 1 base, in that order; junction bases with no gene match: 27. Germline V CDR1 and CDR2: TSWWSYY, QGS. DNA for the CDR3: TGTGCTCTTGGGGCCCTCCCAGTCCTCCTCAAAAGCAGGGGGATACGCGGCACCGATAAACTCATCTTT. Its translation is CALGALPVLLKSRGIRGTDKLIF.

This clone showed up many times. TCRdb pairs this DNA with a much larger clone's protein that differs at residue 3, likely a read error; the protein shown was translated from the DNA. This sequence joins TRDV2 and TRDJ1; 13 bases align to TRDD3. This CDR3 spans 19 amino acids. Germline V lookup: CDR1 GEAIGNYY, CDR2 EKD. This CDR3 is CARDTLLGDTRSNTDKLIF. The CDR3 nucleotides are TGTGCCCGTGACACCTTACTGGGGGATACGCGTAGTAACACCGATAAACTCATCTTT.

This clone was detected only a few times. This is likely an artifact of a read error, given a far larger clone one base away. CDR3 residues: CARDTGRWGIRRPYTDKLIF. The CDR3 bases are TGTGCCCGTGACACCGGACGCTGGGGGATACGTCGCCCGTACACCGATAAACTCATCTTT. The rearrangement joins TRDV2 to TRDJ1; 12 bases fit TRDD3. This CDR3 contains 20 residues. Germline V gene sequence: CDR1 GEAIGNYY, CDR2 EKD.

This clone was seen a handful of times. The TCRdb protein, from a much larger clone, departs from this DNA's translation at residue 10, likely by read error; the protein shown derives from the DNA. The genes are TRDV2 and TRDJ1; 11 positions agree with TRDD3. V gave up 0 bases and J gave up 0 bases; unmatched junction bases: 11. Germline V gives CDR1 GEAIGNYY, CDR2 EKD. This CDR3 is built from 19 residues. CDR3 sequence reads: CACDTLLGDMRSNTDKLIF. The DNA of the CDR3 is TGTGCCTGTGACACCTTACTGGGGGATATGCGTAGTAACACCGATAAACTCATCTTT.

Only a few counts were recorded for this clone. A read error likely explains this, since a far larger clone differs by one base. The sample carries other DNA sequences with the same CDR3. The rearrangement links TRAV29/DV5 to TRDJ1; D gene uncertain. This CDR3 has 15 amino acids. V lost 4 bases to trimming and J lost 7 bases, with 23 bases between them. Germline lookup yields CDR1 NSMFDY and CDR2 ISSIKDK. For the CDR3, the DNA is TGTGCAGCAGTTACCTCCACCCCCCATCACGCTAAACTCATCTTT. Translated: CAAVTSTPHHAKLIF.

This clone was recorded many times. Since a far larger clone is one base different, this is likely a read error. V and J are TRDV2 and TRDJ1, with 12 bases identical to TRDD3. This CDR3 contains 21 residues. Per germline, CDR1 GEAIGNYY and CDR2 EKD. The CDR3 nucleotides read TGTGCCTGTGACACCGTGGGGCCTTCCTCTGGGGGATACGCCATAGTCGATAAATTCATCTTT. It yields the protein CACDTVGPSSGGYAIVDKFIF.

The table lists this clone with a few counts. The chain has TRDV2 and TRDJ3; TRDD3 is a possible D gene (5 bases). V was shortened by 4 bases and J by 0 bases, with 12 bases between the two germline ends. The CDR3 has 17 residues. In germline, CDR1 is GEAIGNYY, CDR2 EKD. CDR3 amino acids: CACDRGGGSWDTRQMFF. CDR3 nucleotide sequence: TGTGCCTGTGATCGGGGGGGGGGCTCCTGGGACACCCGACAGATGTTTTTC.

The sample holds a few counts of this clone. A read error is likely here: a far larger clone is one base away. Other DNA sequences within the sample encode an identical CDR3. The chain has TRDV1 and TRDJ1, with D tentatively TRDD2 or TRDD3 (5 bases each). Germline V gene sequence: CDR1 TSWWSYY, CDR2 QGS. The CDR3 runs to 19 residues. CDR3 nucleotides: TGCGCTCTTGGGGAACTAACCTACGGCCCGATACAATACACCGATAAACTCATCTTT. Its protein product is CALGELTYGPIQYTDKLIF.

With regard to this clone: A read error is the likely source, as a far larger clone sits one nucleotide away. The sample carries other DNA sequences with the same CDR3. The V and J genes are TRDV1 and TRDJ1; either TRDD2 or TRDD3 may fit D (5 bases each). Trimming removed 0 bases from V and 0 bases from J, with 20 bases in between. Germline CDR1 is TSWWSYY and CDR2 is QGS. The length of the CDR3 is 19 residues. The CDR3 loop reads CALGELTYGPIQYTDKLIF. CDR3 coding DNA: TGTGCTCTTGGGGAACTAACCTACGGCCCGATACAGTACACCGATAAACTCATCTTT.

The sample holds a few counts of this clone. A read error is likely here: a far larger clone is one base away. The same CDR3 arises from other DNA sequences in this sample as well. This sequence joins TRDV1 and TRDJ1; either TRDD2 or TRDD3 may fit D (6 bases each). Germline-derived CDR1 and CDR2 are TSWWSYY and QGS. The CDR3 loop spans 19 amino acids. Trimming shortened V by 1 base and J by 5 bases, and 26 bases separated the two germline ends. CDR3 residues: CALGEQWGSYRYAADKLIF. For the CDR3, the DNA is TGTGCTCTTGGGGAACAGTGGGGTTCCTATCGATACGCCGCTGATAAACTCATCTTT.

For this clone: It is likely a read error: a sequence one base away is far more abundant. The rearrangement joins TRAV29/DV5 to TRDJ1; 7 nucleotides agree with TRDD3. V lost 5 bases to trimming and J lost 6 bases; unmatched junction nucleotides: 19. Germline CDR1 NSMFDY, CDR2 ISSIKDK. This CDR3 contains 16 residues. CDR3 nucleotide sequence: TGTGCAGCGACGGGCCGGGGGATTTCGGTACTATATAAACTCATCTTT. Encoded protein: CAATGRGISVLYKLIF. The full variable domain, its missing parts supplied by reference TRAV29/DV5 and TRDJ1, is DQQVKQNSPSLSVQEGRISILNCDYTNSMFDYFLWYKKYPAEGPTFLISISSIKDKNEDGRFTVFLNKSAKHLSLHIVPSQPGDSAVYFCAATGRGISVLYKLIFGKGTRVTVEP.

This clone came up a few times. A far larger clone differs by one base, so this is likely a read error. This specimen includes other DNA sequences encoding the same CDR3. The rearrangement links TRDV1 to TRDJ1, with TRDD3 matching over 9 bases. The CDR3 is made up of 21 amino acids. Germline assignment: CDR1 TSWWSYY and CDR2 QGS. V dropped 4 bases and J dropped 0; count of bases not matched to a gene: 21. The CDR3 region has the DNA TGTGCTCTTGGGGCCCCCCTCCTCGAAACTGGGGGAACAGGGTACACCGATAAACTCATCTTT. Its protein is CALGAPLLETGGTGYTDKLIF.

Concerning this clone itself: The protein in TCRdb stems from a much larger clone and differs at residue 5 from this DNA's translation, likely a read error; here the protein is translated from the DNA. J is TRDJ2 and V is TRDV1; 8 nucleotides align to TRDD3. CDR3 length: 24 residues. Germline loops: CDR1 TSWWSYY, CDR2 QGS. The CDR3 region has the DNA TGTGCTCTTGGGAAACTTACCCGCTCCCCTACTTACTGGGGGTTGACACCCTTGACAGCACAACTCTTCTTT. Translating gives CALGKLTRSPTYWGLTPLTAQLFF.

Details on this clone: TCRdb shows a much larger clone's protein in place of this DNA's translation, and the two differ at residue 11, likely through a read error; the protein shown is translated from the DNA. V usage is TRDV2 and J usage is TRDJ3, with 7 bases lining up with TRDD3. The CDR3 extends over 19 amino acids. J gave up 3 bases and V 1 base, and 11 bases lay outside the gene matches. Germline V gives CDR1 GEAIGNYY, CDR2 EKD. CDR3 amino acids: CACDTAGGVSFWDTRQMFF. The CDR3 DNA reads as TGTGCCTGTGACACGGCTGGGGGTGTGAGCTTCTGGGACACCCGACAGATGTTTTTC.

Details on this clone: TCRdb shows a much larger clone's protein in place of this DNA's translation, and the two differ at residue 11, likely through a read error; the protein shown is translated from the DNA. V is TRDV1 and J is TRDJ1, with D possibly matching TRDD2 (5 bases). This CDR3 comprises 19 residues. Trimming removed 0 bases from V and 0 bases from J, with 20 bases in between. Germline CDR1 is TSWWSYY and CDR2 is QGS. CDR3 sequence reads: CALGELTYGPTQYTDKLIF. The CDR3 nucleotides are TGTGCTCTTGGGGAACTAACCTACGGCCCGACACAATACACCGATAAACTCATCTTT.

This clone came up many times. The protein recorded in TCRdb matches a much larger clone and deviates from this DNA's translation at residue 3, suggesting a read error; the protein here is obtained by translating the DNA. The sample contains more than one DNA sequence encoding this CDR3. This sequence joins TRDV2 and TRDJ3, with 7 bases matching TRDD3. CDR1 and CDR2 from the germline V gene are GEAIGNYY and EKD. This CDR3 spans 19 amino acids. The CDR3: CARDTAGGVSSWDTRQMFF. The CDR3 DNA sequence: TGTGCCCGTGACACGGCTGGGGGTGTGAGCTCCTGGGACACCCGACAGATGTTTTTC.

A few counts support this clone. TCRdb's listed protein matches a much larger clone and diverges from this DNA's translation at residue 15, likely through a read error; the protein shown comes from the DNA. This rearrangement joins TRDV1 to TRDJ1; 9 positions match TRDD3. Germline loops: CDR1 TSWWSYY, CDR2 QGS. CDR3 length: 21 amino acids. Trimming cost V 4 bases and J 1 base; bases outside gene matches: 22. The CDR3 DNA follows: TGTGCTCTTGGGGCCCCCCTCCTTGAAACTGGGGGAACAGGGTGCACCGATAAACTCATCTTT. Protein: CALGAPLLETGGTGCTDKLIF.

This clone showed up just a few times. A read error likely explains why the TCRdb protein, taken from a much larger clone, differs from this DNA's translation at residue 3; the protein shown is translated from the DNA. The CDR3 spells CAHGAPLLETGGTGYTDKLIF. In DNA, the CDR3 is TGTGCTCATGGGGCCCCCCTCCTTGAAACTGGGGGAACAGGGTACACCGATAAACTCATCTTT. The chain uses TRDV1 and TRDJ1, with 9 positions matching TRDD3. Germline CDR1 is TSWWSYY and CDR2 is QGS. The CDR3 has 21 residues.

This clone was detected only a few times. The protein in TCRdb stems from a much larger clone and differs at residue 15 from this DNA's translation, likely a read error; here the protein is translated from the DNA. This chain uses TRDV2 with TRDJ1, with TRDD3 matching over 13 bases. The CDR3 runs to 19 residues. Germline CDR1 and CDR2: GEAIGNYY and EKD. The CDR3 bases are TGTGCCTGTGACACCTTACTGGGGGATACGCGTAGTAACACCAATAAACTCATCTTT. Its protein product is CACDTLLGDTRSNTNKLIF.

Regarding this clone: TCRdb's protein, taken from a much larger clone, differs from this DNA's translation at residue 19, likely owing to a read error; the protein displayed comes from the DNA. Called V gene: TRDV1; the J gene was not called; the listed D gene, TRDD3, was not tested against the DNA. The CDR3 extends over 21 amino acids. Germline CDR1 reads TSWWSYY; CDR2 reads QGS. CDR3 region: CALGAPLLETGGTGYTDKHIF. CDR3 coding DNA: TGTGCTCTTGGGGCCCCCCTCCTTGAAACTGGGGGAACAGGGTACACCGATAAACACATCTTT.

This clone ranks as medium-sized. A far larger clone is off by one base, so a read error is likely. The chain carries TRDV3 and TRDJ1; 9 nucleotides line up with TRDD3. Germline V gene sequence: CDR1 TVYSNPD, CDR2 GDNSRS (reference sequence). The V and J ends lost 3 bases and 3 bases, in that order; junction bases with no gene match: 17. The CDR3 covers 17 residues. CDR3: CAFHSGYWGTHADKLIF. DNA of the CDR3: TGTGCCTTCCACTCAGGCTACTGGGGGACTCACGCCGATAAACTCATCTTT.

Comment on this clone: It differs at one base from a far larger clone, so likely a read error. The chain couples TRDV1 to TRDJ2; TRDD3 matches 8 bases. Trimming removed 0 bases from V and 2 bases from J; junction bases left unmatched: 26. Germline CDR1 is TSWWSYY and CDR2 is QGS. The CDR3 runs 24 residues. The CDR3 nucleotides are TGTGCTCTTGGGGAACTTACCCGCTCCCCTACTTACTGGGGGTCGACACCCTTGACAGCACAACTCTTCTTT. Its protein product is CALGELTRSPTYWGSTPLTAQLFF.

This clone was found a few times. A far larger clone is one base from this, pointing to a likely read error. The J gene call is TRDJ1, but no V gene call exists; TRDD3 is taken as the D call from the table, unchecked against the DNA. The CDR3 sequence is 27 residues long. CDR3 nucleotide sequence: TGTGCTCTTGGGGGGGCCGGGAAGGGGTTGGTGAGTGGCCTGAGGAGTTGGGGGACTCCGCCCACCGATAAGCTCATCTTT. As protein: CALGGAGKGLVSGLRSWGTPPTDKLIF.